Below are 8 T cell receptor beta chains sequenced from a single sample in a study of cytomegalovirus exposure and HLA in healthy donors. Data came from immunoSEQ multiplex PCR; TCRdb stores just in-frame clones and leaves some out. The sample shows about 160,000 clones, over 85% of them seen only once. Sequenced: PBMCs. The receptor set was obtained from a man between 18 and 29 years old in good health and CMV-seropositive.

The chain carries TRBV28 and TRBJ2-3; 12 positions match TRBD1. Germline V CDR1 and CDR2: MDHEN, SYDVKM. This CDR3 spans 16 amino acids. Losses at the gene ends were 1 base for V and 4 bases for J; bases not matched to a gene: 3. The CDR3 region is CASSLSGTGGADTQYF. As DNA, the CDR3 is TGTGCCAGCAGTTTATCCGGGACAGGGGGCGCAGATACGCAGTATTTT.

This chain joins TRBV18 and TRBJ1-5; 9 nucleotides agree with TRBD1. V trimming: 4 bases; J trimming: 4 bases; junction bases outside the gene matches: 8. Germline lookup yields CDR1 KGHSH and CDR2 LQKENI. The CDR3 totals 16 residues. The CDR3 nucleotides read TGTGCCAGCTCACTGTTTCCGGACAGGGGAAATCAGCCCCAGCATTTT. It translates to CASSLFPDRGNQPQHF.

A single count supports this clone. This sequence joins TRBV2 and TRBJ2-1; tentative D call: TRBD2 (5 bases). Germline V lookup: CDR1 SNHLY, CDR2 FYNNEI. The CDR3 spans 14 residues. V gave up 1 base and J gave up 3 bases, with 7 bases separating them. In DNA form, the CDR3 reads TGTGCCAGCAGTGAAGGACTAAACTACAATGAGCAGTTCTTC. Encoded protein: CASSEGLNYNEQFF. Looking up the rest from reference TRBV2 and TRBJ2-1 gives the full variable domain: EPEVTQTPSHQVTQMGQEVILRCVPISNHLYFYWYRQILGQKVEFLVSFYNNEISEKSEIFDDQFSVERPDGSNFTLKIRSTKLEDSAMYFCASSEGLNYNEQFFGPGTRLTVL.

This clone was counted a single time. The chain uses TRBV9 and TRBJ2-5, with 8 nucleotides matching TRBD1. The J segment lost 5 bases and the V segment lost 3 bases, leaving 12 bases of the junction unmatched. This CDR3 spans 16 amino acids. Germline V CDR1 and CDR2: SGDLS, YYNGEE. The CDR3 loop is CASSAPARGPEETQYF. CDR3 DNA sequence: TGTGCCAGCAGCGCCCCCGCCAGGGGGCCGGAGGAGACCCAGTACTTC.

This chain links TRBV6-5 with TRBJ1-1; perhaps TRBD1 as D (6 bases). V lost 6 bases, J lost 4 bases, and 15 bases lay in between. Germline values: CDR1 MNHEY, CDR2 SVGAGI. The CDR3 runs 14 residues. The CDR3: CASRETGLGTEAFF. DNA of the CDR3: TGTGCCAGCAGGGAAACAGGGCTTGGCACTGAAGCTTTCTTT.

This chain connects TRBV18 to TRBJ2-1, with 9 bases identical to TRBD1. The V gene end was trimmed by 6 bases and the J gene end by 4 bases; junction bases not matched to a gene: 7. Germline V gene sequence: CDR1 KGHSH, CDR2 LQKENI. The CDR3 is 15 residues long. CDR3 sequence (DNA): TGTGCCAGCTCGCCCGGGACAGGGCGATACAATGAGCAGTTCTTC. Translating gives CASSPGTGRYNEQFF.

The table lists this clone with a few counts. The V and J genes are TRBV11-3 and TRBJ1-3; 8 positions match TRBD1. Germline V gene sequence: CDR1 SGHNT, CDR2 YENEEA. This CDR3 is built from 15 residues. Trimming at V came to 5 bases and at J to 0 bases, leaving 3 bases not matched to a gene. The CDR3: CASSRDRFSGNTIYF. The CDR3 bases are TGTGCCAGCAGCCGGGACAGGTTCTCTGGAAACACCATATATTTT.

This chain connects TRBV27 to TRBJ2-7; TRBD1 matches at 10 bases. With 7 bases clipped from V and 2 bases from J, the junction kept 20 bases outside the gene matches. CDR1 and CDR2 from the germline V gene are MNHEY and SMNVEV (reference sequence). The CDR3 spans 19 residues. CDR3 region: CASKFEATGGDEIPYEQYF. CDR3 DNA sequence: TGTGCCAGCAAGTTTGAGGCGACAGGGGGCGACGAAATCCCCTACGAGCAGTACTTC.